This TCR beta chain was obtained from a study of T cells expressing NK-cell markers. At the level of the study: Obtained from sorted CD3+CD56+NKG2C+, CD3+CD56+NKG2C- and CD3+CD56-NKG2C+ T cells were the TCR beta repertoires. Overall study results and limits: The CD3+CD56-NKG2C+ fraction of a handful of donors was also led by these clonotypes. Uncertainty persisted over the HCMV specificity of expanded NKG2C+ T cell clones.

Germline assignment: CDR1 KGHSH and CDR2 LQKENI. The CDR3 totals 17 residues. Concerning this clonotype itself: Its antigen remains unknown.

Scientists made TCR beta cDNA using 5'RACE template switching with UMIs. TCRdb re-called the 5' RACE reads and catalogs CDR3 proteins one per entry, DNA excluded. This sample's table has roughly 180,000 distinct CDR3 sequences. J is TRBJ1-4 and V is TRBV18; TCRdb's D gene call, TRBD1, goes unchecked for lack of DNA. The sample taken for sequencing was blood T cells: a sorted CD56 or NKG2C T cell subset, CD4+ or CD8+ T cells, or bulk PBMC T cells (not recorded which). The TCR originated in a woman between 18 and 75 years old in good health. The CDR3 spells CASSPVPRTEGDEKLFF.